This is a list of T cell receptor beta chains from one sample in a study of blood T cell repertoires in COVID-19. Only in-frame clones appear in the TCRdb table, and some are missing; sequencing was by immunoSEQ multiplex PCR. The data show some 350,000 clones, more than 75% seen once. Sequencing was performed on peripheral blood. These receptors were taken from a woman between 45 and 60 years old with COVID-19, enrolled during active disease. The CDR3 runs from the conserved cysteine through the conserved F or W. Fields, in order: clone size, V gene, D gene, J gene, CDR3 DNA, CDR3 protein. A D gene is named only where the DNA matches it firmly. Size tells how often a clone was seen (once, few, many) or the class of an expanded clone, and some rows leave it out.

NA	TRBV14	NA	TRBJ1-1	TGTGCCAGCAGCCAAGGACGGGACACTGAAGCTTTCTTT	CASSQGRDTEAFF
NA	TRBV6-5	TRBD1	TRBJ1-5	TGTGCCAGCACTGTGACAGGGACTCAGCCCCAGCATTTT	CASTVTGTQPQHF
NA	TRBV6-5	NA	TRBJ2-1	TGTGCCGTAGGAAACAGGTACAATGAGCAGTTCTTC	CAVGNRYNEQFF
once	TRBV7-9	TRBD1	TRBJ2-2	TGTGCCAGCAGCGCTACAGGGGGGCGAAACACCGGGGAGCTGTTTTTT	CASSATGGRNTGELFF
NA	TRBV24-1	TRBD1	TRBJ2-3	TGTGCCACCAGTGATGCTGGACAGGGGGTAGATACGCAGTATTTT	CATSDAGQGVDTQYF
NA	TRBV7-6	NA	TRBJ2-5	TGTGCCAGCAGCTTAGCGGGCTTATACCAAGAGACCCAGTACTTC	CASSLAGLYQETQYF
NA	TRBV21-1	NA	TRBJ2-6	TGTGCCAGCAGCAGAGGACACCTCTCTGGGGCCAACGTCCTGACTTTC	CASSRGHLSGANVLTF
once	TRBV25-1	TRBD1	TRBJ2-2	TGTGCCAGCAGTGGGACAGGGAACACCGGGGAGCTGTTTTTT	CASSGTGNTGELFF
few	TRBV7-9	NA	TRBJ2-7	TGTGCCAGCAGCCTGGGACTGACGGGGGAGCAGTACTTC	CASSLGLTGEQYF
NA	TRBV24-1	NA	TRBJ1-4	TGTGCCACCAGTGATTTAGGGGCCGAAAAACTGTTTTTT	CATSDLGAEKLFF
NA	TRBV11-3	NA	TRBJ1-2	TGTGCCAGCGCGCAGGATCAATACGGGGAAGGCTACACCTTC	CASAQDQYGEGYTF
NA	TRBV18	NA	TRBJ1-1	TGTGCCAGCTCCCATCAGGATGACACTGAAGCTTTCTTT	CASSHQDDTEAFF
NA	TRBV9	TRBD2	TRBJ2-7	TGTGCCAGCAGTCTAGCGGGAGACATTTACGAGCAGTACTTC	CASSLAGDIYEQYF
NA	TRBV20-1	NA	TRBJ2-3	TGCAGTGCTAGTGTTCGGGGGAGAGGGGCAGATACGCAGTATTTT	CSASVRGRGADTQYF
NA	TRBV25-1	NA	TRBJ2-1	TGTGCCAGCAGTGAATTCGAGGGGGTTTACAATGAGCAGTTCTTC	CASSEFEGVYNEQFF
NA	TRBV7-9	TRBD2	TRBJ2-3	TGTGCCAGCAGCCAAGGGGCTAGCGGGACCACAGATACGCAGTATTTT	CASSQGASGTTDTQYF
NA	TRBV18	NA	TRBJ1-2	TGTGCCAGCTCACCACCGCAGGGAGGTAATGGCTACACCTTC	CASSPPQGGNGYTF
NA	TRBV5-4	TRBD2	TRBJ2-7	TGTGCCAGCAGCTTGGGACTAGCGGGAACCTACGAGCAGTACTTC	CASSLGLAGTYEQYF
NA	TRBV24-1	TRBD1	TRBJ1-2	TGTGCCACCAGTGACCCCCGACAGGGGCGATATGGCTACACCTTC	CATSDPRQGRYGYTF
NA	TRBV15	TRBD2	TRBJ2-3	TGTGCCACCAGCAGAGCCCGCATTAGCGGGAGGAGAGCAGATACGCAGTATTTT	CATSRARISGRRADTQYF
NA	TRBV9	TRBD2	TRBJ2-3	TGTGCCAGCAGCCCCGCGGCGGGAGGGTGGGCAGATACGCAGTATTTT	CASSPAAGGWADTQYF
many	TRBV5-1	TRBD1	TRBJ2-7	TGCGCCAGCAGTCATGGAGGGGACAGGGGGTTCCTAAAGCAGTACTTC	CASSHGGDRGFLKQYF
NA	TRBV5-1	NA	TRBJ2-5	TGCGCCAGCAGCTTGCTTCTCCAAGAGACCCAGTACTTC	CASSLLLQETQYF
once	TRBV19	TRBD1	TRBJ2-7	TGTGCAAGTAGTATAGATCATTGGCAGGGGGCCTCCTACGAGCAGTACTTC	CASSIDHWQGASYEQYF